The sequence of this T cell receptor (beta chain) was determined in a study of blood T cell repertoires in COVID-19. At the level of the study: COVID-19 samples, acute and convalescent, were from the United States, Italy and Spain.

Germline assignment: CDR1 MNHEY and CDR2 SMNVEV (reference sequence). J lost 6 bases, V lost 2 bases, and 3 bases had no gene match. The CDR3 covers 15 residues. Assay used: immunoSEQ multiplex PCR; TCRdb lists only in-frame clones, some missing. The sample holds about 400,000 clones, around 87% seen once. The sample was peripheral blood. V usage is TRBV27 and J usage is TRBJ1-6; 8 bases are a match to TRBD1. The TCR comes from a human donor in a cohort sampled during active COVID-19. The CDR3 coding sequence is TGTGCCAGCAGTTTACTACAGGGGGGTAATTCACCCCTCCACTTT. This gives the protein CASSLLQGGNSPLHF.